Following are 19 T cell receptor beta chains from one sample sequenced in a study of blood T cell repertoires in COVID-19. Data came from immunoSEQ multiplex PCR; TCRdb stores just in-frame clones and leaves some out. The sample comprises under 300,000 clones, 81% of which are singletons, and around 2.9% rests with the top ten. Sequencing used peripheral blood. These receptors were obtained from a woman aged 55-69 years with active or convalescent COVID-19.

The CDR3 sequence is CASSIGRQETQYF. The CDR3 DNA is TGTGCCAGTAGTATCGGCAGGCAAGAGACCCAGTACTTC. The rearrangement joins TRBV19 to TRBJ2-5; D ambiguous. The CDR3 runs to 13 residues. Looked up from germline, CDR1 is LNHDA and CDR2 is SQIVND (reference sequence). The ends were cut back, 3 bases at V and 2 bases at J, with 7 bases in the middle. The variable domain in full, completed from reference TRBV19 and TRBJ2-5, reads DGGITQSPKYLFRKEGQNVTLSCEQNLNHDAMYWYRQDPGQGLRLIYYSQIVNDFQKGDIAEGYSVSREKKESFPLTVTSAQKNPTAFYLCASSIGRQETQYFGPGTRLLVL.

The chain couples TRBV27 to TRBJ1-2, with no clear D. Germline assignment: CDR1 MNHEY and CDR2 SMNVEV (reference sequence). Trimming took off 4 bases at V and 8 bases at J, with 17 bases between the two ends. This CDR3 region has 14 residues. The CDR3 sequence is CASSSHLARLGYTF. CDR3 bases: TGTGCCAGCAGTTCCCATCTGGCCCGATTGGGCTACACCTTC.

The chain carries TRBV2 and TRBJ2-7, with 7 bases aligning to TRBD2. This CDR3 comprises 13 residues. V gave up 6 bases and J gave up 2 bases; unmatched junction bases: 4. CDR1 is SNHLY and CDR2 is FYNNEI in the germline V gene. CDR3 in amino acids: CASSGRGAYEQYF. CDR3 nucleotide sequence: TGTGCCAGCAGCGGCCGGGGGGCCTACGAGCAGTACTTC.

The chain carries TRBV15 and TRBJ1-5; D remains unclear. With 2 bases removed from V and 6 bases from J, the gap between germline ends came to 20 bases. CDR1 LNHNV and CDR2 YYDKDF come from the germline V gene (reference sequence). The CDR3 runs to 17 residues. In DNA form, the CDR3 reads TGTGCCACCAGCAGATTCCCTCGCCGGGAACGCGGTCAGCCCCAGCATTTT. It translates to CATSRFPRRERGQPQHF.

V usage is TRBV7-8 and J usage is TRBJ1-2; D unclear. Trimming stripped 4 bases from V and 5 bases from J, with 29 bases between. The CDR3 has 19 amino acids. CDR1 SGHVS and CDR2 FQNEAQ come from the germline V gene. CDR3 in DNA: TGTGCCAGCAGCTATTGGAGGCCACTTCCAAATCGAAGGGAATATGGCTACACCTTC. Translated, it gives CASSYWRPLPNRREYGYTF.

The CDR3 DNA follows: TGCGCCAGCAGCTTGGCTTCCGGGAACGGCTACACCTTC. Its protein product is CASSLASGNGYTF. The genes are TRBV5-1 and TRBJ1-2; D is undetermined. The germline V and J ends were trimmed by 0 bases and 8 bases, with 11 bases remaining between them. Germline-derived CDR1 and CDR2 are SGHRS and YFSETQ. The CDR3 is made up of 13 amino acids.

J is TRBJ1-1 and V is TRBV28; perhaps TRBD1 as D (5 bases). The CDR3 has 14 amino acids. CDR1 and CDR2 (germline): MDHEN, SYDVKM. V dropped 6 bases and J dropped 2 bases, with 13 bases sitting between them. The CDR3 loop reads CASRGRQGNTEAFF. CDR3 in DNA: TGTGCCAGCAGGGGCCGGCAGGGTAACACTGAAGCTTTCTTT.

The genes are TRBV7-2 and TRBJ1-1; D unresolved. The CDR3 contains 14 residues. Trimming took off 3 bases at V and 3 bases at J, with 11 bases between the two ends. Looked up from germline, CDR1 is SGHTA and CDR2 is FQGNSA. The CDR3 DNA reads TGTGCCAGCAGCTTGGGTTTGAGGTACACTGAAGCTTTCTTT. It codes for CASSLGLRYTEAFF.

The chain recombines TRBV14 with TRBJ2-2; TRBD2 matches at 9 bases. The V gene end was trimmed by 1 base and the J gene end by 2 bases; junction bases not matched to a gene: 5. This CDR3 is built from 17 residues. Germline CDR1 SGHDN, CDR2 FVKESK. The CDR3 nucleotides read TGTGCCAGCAGCCAAGTGCGGGGGGGCCTCAACACCGGGGAGCTGTTTTTT. This encodes CASSQVRGGLNTGELFF.

The rearrangement links TRBV10-1 to TRBJ2-7; 10 bases agree with TRBD2. This CDR3 spans 14 amino acids. J gave up 2 bases and V 11 bases, and 9 bases lay outside the gene matches. Looked up from germline, CDR1 is WNHNN and CDR2 is SYGVQD (reference sequence). The CDR3 spells CASTGTSVTYEQYF. CDR3 in DNA: TGCGCCTCAACCGGGACTAGCGTAACCTACGAGCAGTACTTC.

CDR3 sequence (DNA): TGTGCCAGTAGGATGACAGGGAACACTGAAGCTTTCTTT. It encodes CASRMTGNTEAFF. The rearrangement uses TRBV19 and TRBJ1-1, with a possible D match to TRBD1 (6 bases). The CDR3 is 13 amino acids. The V gene's germline CDR1 is LNHDA and CDR2 SQIVND (reference sequence). Trimming took off 6 bases at V and 1 base at J, with 9 bases between the two ends.

The chain couples TRBV7-9 to TRBJ1-1; TRBD1 agrees at 8 bases. Trimming took 5 bases from V and 4 from J; bases not matched to a gene: 3. The CDR3 length is 13 residues. In germline, CDR1 is SEHNR, CDR2 FQNEAQ (reference sequence). CDR3 nucleotides: TGTGCCAGCAGCCTGACAGGGGTCACTGAAGCTTTCTTT. This encodes CASSLTGVTEAFF.

The V call is TRBV30, the J call TRBJ1-3; maybe TRBD1 (6 bases). V was trimmed by 5 bases and J by 3 bases, leaving 23 bases between them. This CDR3 contains 17 residues. The germline CDR1 and CDR2 sequences are GTSNPN and SVGIG (reference sequence). In nucleotides, the CDR3 is TGTGCCTGGGCCACGAGGGGGAGCCTCCCGGGTGGAAACACCATATATTTT. It specifies CAWATRGSLPGGNTIYF.

The CDR3 sequence: CATTVGGVSSYEQYF. In DNA form, the CDR3 reads TGTGCCACTACGGTAGGGGGCGTTAGCTCCTACGAGCAGTACTTC. This chain links TRBV28 with TRBJ2-7, with 7 positions matching TRBD1. CDR3 length: 15 amino acids. From germline, CDR1 is MDHEN and CDR2 SYDVKM. The trim removed 10 bases at V and 0 bases at J, leaving 12 bases unmatched.

This clone has a count of ten or more. The gene calls are TRBV10-3 and TRBJ1-1, with D perhaps matching TRBD1 (5 bases). Germline V CDR1 and CDR2: ENHRY, SYGVKD. V was cut by 0 bases and J by 5 bases, with 13 bases left in between. CDR3 length: 15 residues. For the CDR3, the DNA is TGTGCCATCAGTGAGTCTGGGGGGATCGGGACTGAAGCTTTCTTT. Its translation is CAISESGGIGTEAFF.

This clone was observed a few times. This rearrangement joins TRBV3-1 (or the pseudogene TRBV3-2) to TRBJ2-1, with TRBD2 identical over 10 bases. V lost 0 bases, J lost 5 bases, and 1 base stayed unmatched. Germline values: CDR1 LGHDT, CDR2 YNNKEL (reference sequence). The CDR3 is 15 residues long. CDR3: CASSQDTSGDNEQFF. DNA of the CDR3: TGTGCCAGCAGCCAAGATACTAGCGGGGACAATGAGCAGTTCTTC.

This clone is a singleton in its sample. The V call is TRBV5-4, the J call TRBJ2-7; 7 positions match TRBD2. CDR3 length equals 13 residues. J gave up 6 bases and V 0 bases, and 3 bases lay outside the gene matches. The germline V gene has CDR1 SGHNT and CDR2 YYREEE (reference sequence). This chain's CDR3 is CASSLAPSGEQYF. The CDR3 DNA sequence: TGTGCCAGCAGCTTGGCTCCTAGCGGCGAGCAGTACTTC.

The gene calls are TRBV21-1 and TRBJ2-7; the table's D call TRBD1 went unverified against the DNA. TRBV21-1 is a recognized pseudogene. The CDR3 is made up of 17 amino acids. The CDR3 DNA follows: TGTGCCAGCAGCAGCCGGGACAAGACAAGGAAGTCCTACGAGCAGTACTTC. This sequence encodes CASSSRDKTRKSYEQYF.

This clone has just a few counts. V gene TRBV3-1 (or the pseudogene TRBV3-2) combines with J gene TRBJ2-7, with D unclear. Trimming removed 1 base at V and 7 bases at J, with 5 bases between. In germline, CDR1 is LGHDT, CDR2 YNNKEL (reference sequence). The CDR3 is made up of 11 amino acids. CDR3 in DNA: TGTGCCAGCAGCCAAGGACTGGAGCAGTACTTC. This encodes CASSQGLEQYF.